This is a list of T cell receptor beta chains from one sample in a study of cytomegalovirus exposure and HLA in healthy donors. Method: immunoSEQ multiplex PCR; TCRdb's copy keeps in-frame clones and lacks some. The profile shows over 120,000 clones, less than 85% of them singletons. The sequenced sample consisted of PBMCs. The receptors were gathered from a man aged 18-30 years in good health and CMV-seropositive. The CDR3 runs from the conserved cysteine through the conserved F or W. Each record gives: V gene, D gene, clone size, J gene, CDR3 DNA, CDR3 protein. A D gene is named only where the DNA matches it firmly. Expanded clones get a size class; other rows say once, few or many, or leave the size out.

V gene: TRBV29-1
D gene: TRBD1
clone size: .
J gene: TRBJ2-3
CDR3 DNA: TGCAGCGTTGAAGGTTGGCAGGGACAGTTGATAGATACGCAGTATTTT
CDR3 protein: CSVEGWQGQLIDTQYF

V gene: TRBV6-6
D gene: .
clone size: .
J gene: TRBJ1-5
CDR3 DNA: TGTGCCAGCAGTTACTCGGGCAGGGGTAACCAGCCCCAGCATTTT
CDR3 protein: CASSYSGRGNQPQHF

V gene: TRBV5-1
D gene: TRBD1
clone size: .
J gene: TRBJ2-6
CDR3 DNA: TGCGCCAGCAGCTTCCCGGGACAGGGCTCTGGGGCCAACGTCCTGACTTTC
CDR3 protein: CASSFPGQGSGANVLTF

V gene: TRBV4-2
D gene: TRBD2
clone size: .
J gene: TRBJ2-5
CDR3 DNA: TGTGCCAGCACCCTAGCGGGAGGGGGTGGGGAGACCCAGTACTTC
CDR3 protein: CASTLAGGGGETQYF

V gene: TRBV7-6
D gene: TRBD2
clone size: once
J gene: TRBJ2-3
CDR3 DNA: TGTGCCAGCGGGGGGGGGAACGCAGATACGCAGTATTTT
CDR3 protein: CASGGGNADTQYF

V gene: TRBV15
D gene: .
clone size: .
J gene: TRBJ1-5
CDR3 DNA: TGTGCCACCAGCAGAGACCTAGGGGTAATGGGCAATCAGCCCCAGCATTTT
CDR3 protein: CATSRDLGVMGNQPQHF

V gene: TRBV6-4
D gene: .
clone size: few
J gene: TRBJ2-1
CDR3 DNA: TGTGCCAGCAGCCTGGAGGTAAGCTCCTACAATGAGCAGTTCTTC
CDR3 protein: CASSLEVSSYNEQFF

V gene: TRBV18
D gene: TRBD1
clone size: .
J gene: TRBJ2-5
CDR3 DNA: TGTGCCAGCTCACCGCTACAGGGGGCAGGAGAGACCCAGTACTTC
CDR3 protein: CASSPLQGAGETQYF

V gene: TRBV5-4
D gene: .
clone size: .
J gene: TRBJ2-7
CDR3 DNA: TGTGCCAGCAGCTTAAGGAGCTCCTACGAGCAGTACTTC
CDR3 protein: CASSLRSSYEQYF

V gene: TRBV6-5
D gene: .
clone size: once
J gene: TRBJ1-4
CDR3 DNA: TGTGCCAGCAGTTACTCGATAGATCACGGGGGGCAAAAACTGTTTTTT
CDR3 protein: CASSYSIDHGGQKLFF

V gene: TRBV6-5
D gene: TRBD1
clone size: .
J gene: TRBJ1-4
CDR3 DNA: TGTGCCAGCAGTTACCGGCGTGACAGGGGTAATGAAAAACTGTTTTTT
CDR3 protein: CASSYRRDRGNEKLFF

V gene: TRBV25-1
D gene: .
clone size: .
J gene: TRBJ1-3
CDR3 DNA: TGTGCCAGCAGTGAATCCCGCCTACTAGGGTCTGGAAACACCATATATTTT
CDR3 protein: CASSESRLLGSGNTIYF

V gene: TRBV29-1
D gene: TRBD1
clone size: .
J gene: TRBJ2-3
CDR3 DNA: TGCAGCGTTGAGCGACAGGGGGCCCCAGATACGCAGTATTTT
CDR3 protein: CSVERQGAPDTQYF

V gene: TRBV4-2
D gene: .
clone size: .
J gene: TRBJ2-1
CDR3 DNA: TGTGCCAGCAGCCCCACTCCCAATGATTACAATGAGCAGTTCTTC
CDR3 protein: CASSPTPNDYNEQFF

V gene: TRBV6-4
D gene: TRBD1
clone size: .
J gene: TRBJ1-1
CDR3 DNA: TGTGCCAGCAGTAAATCAGGGGGCACTGAAGCTTTCTTT
CDR3 protein: CASSKSGGTEAFF

V gene: TRBV19
D gene: .
clone size: once
J gene: TRBJ1-5
CDR3 DNA: TGTGCCAGTAGTATGTGGTGGGACACTAGCAATCAGCCCCAGCATTTT
CDR3 protein: CASSMWWDTSNQPQHF

V gene: TRBV19
D gene: .
clone size: .
J gene: TRBJ2-2
CDR3 DNA: TGTGCCAGTAGTAACACCGGGACTCTCTTCGGGGAGCTGTTTTTT
CDR3 protein: CASSNTGTLFGELFF

V gene: TRBV28
D gene: TRBD1
clone size: .
J gene: TRBJ2-2
CDR3 DNA: TGTGCCAGCAGTTTAGGACAGGGATTGACCGGGGAGCTGTTTTTT
CDR3 protein: CASSLGQGLTGELFF

V gene: TRBV6-1
D gene: .
clone size: few
J gene: TRBJ2-5
CDR3 DNA: TGTGCCAGCAGTGAACAGGGTACAGGGACCCAGTACTTC
CDR3 protein: CASSEQGTGTQYF

V gene: TRBV5-1
D gene: TRBD2
clone size: once
J gene: TRBJ2-7
CDR3 DNA: TGCGCCAGCAGCTCGGGGGGCGAGCAGTACTTC
CDR3 protein: CASSSGGEQYF

V gene: TRBV10-3
D gene: .
clone size: few
J gene: TRBJ1-1
CDR3 DNA: TGTGCCATCAGTAGTCGGGGAATGAACACTGAAGCTTTCTTT
CDR3 protein: CAISSRGMNTEAFF

V gene: TRBV7-9
D gene: .
clone size: .
J gene: TRBJ2-1
CDR3 DNA: TGTGCCAGCAGCTTAGAGTTGGTGGACAGCACTGAGCAGTTCTTC
CDR3 protein: CASSLELVDSTEQFF

V gene: TRBV5-1
D gene: TRBD1
clone size: once
J gene: TRBJ2-7
CDR3 DNA: TGCGCCAGCAGCTCGGCCCCCGGGACAGCCACCTACGAGCAGTACTTC
CDR3 protein: CASSSAPGTATYEQYF

V gene: TRBV7-3
D gene: .
clone size: once
J gene: TRBJ2-1
CDR3 DNA: TGTGCCAGCAGCTCGGACAGCGGATACAATGAGCAGTTCTTC
CDR3 protein: CASSSDSGYNEQFF

V gene: TRBV9
D gene: TRBD2
clone size: few
J gene: TRBJ2-3
CDR3 DNA: TGTGCCAGCAGCGAAACTAGCGCAGATACGCAGTATTTT
CDR3 protein: CASSETSADTQYF

V gene: TRBV7-9
D gene: TRBD1
clone size: .
J gene: TRBJ1-2
CDR3 DNA: TGTGCCAGCAGCCATGCGGGACAGGGGATGTATGGCTACACCTTC
CDR3 protein: CASSHAGQGMYGYTF

V gene: TRBV2
D gene: .
clone size: .
J gene: TRBJ2-1
CDR3 DNA: TGTGCCAGCAGTCCAGAGACGGGGAATGAGCAGTTCTTC
CDR3 protein: CASSPETGNEQFF

V gene: TRBV12-5
D gene: TRBD2
clone size: .
J gene: TRBJ2-2
CDR3 DNA: TGTGCTAGTGGCCGACTAGCGGGAGCGACTGGGGAGCTGTTTTTT
CDR3 protein: CASGRLAGATGELFF

V gene: TRBV6-1
D gene: TRBD1
clone size: .
J gene: TRBJ2-7
CDR3 DNA: TGTGCCAGCAGCCGGGACAGGGGCGACGAGCAGTACTTC
CDR3 protein: CASSRDRGDEQYF

V gene: TRBV28
D gene: .
clone size: .
J gene: TRBJ1-1
CDR3 DNA: TGTGCCAGCAGTCCCAGGGGCTGGGGCACTGAAGCTTTCTTT
CDR3 protein: CASSPRGWGTEAFF

V gene: TRBV11-2
D gene: TRBD1
clone size: .
J gene: TRBJ2-1
CDR3 DNA: TGTGCCAGCAGCTACCGGCCTATGACAGGGGTACTTGACAATGAGCAGTTCTTC
CDR3 protein: CASSYRPMTGVLDNEQFF

V gene: TRBV30
D gene: .
clone size: few
J gene: TRBJ1-5
CDR3 DNA: TGTGCCTGGGGGCAAGGGGCCCGCAATCAGCCCCAGCATTTT
CDR3 protein: CAWGQGARNQPQHF

V gene: TRBV29-1
D gene: TRBD2
clone size: .
J gene: TRBJ2-7
CDR3 DNA: TGCAGCGTTCGGGGTAGCGGGAGACCCGAGCAGTACTTC
CDR3 protein: CSVRGSGRPEQYF

V gene: TRBV5-4
D gene: .
clone size: .
J gene: TRBJ2-1
CDR3 DNA: TGTGCCAGCAGCCCTGAGGGGGGGGGAAGCTCCTACAATGAGCAGTTCTTC
CDR3 protein: CASSPEGGGSSYNEQFF

V gene: TRBV29-1
D gene: .
clone size: .
J gene: TRBJ1-1
CDR3 DNA: TGCAGCGTCAGTTCGGGGGGCCCTGAAGCTTTCTTT
CDR3 protein: CSVSSGGPEAFF

V gene: TRBV5-5
D gene: .
clone size: .
J gene: TRBJ1-1
CDR3 DNA: TGTGCCAGCAGCTTGGCCGGGCGGGGAAGGGACACTGAAGCTTTCTTT
CDR3 protein: CASSLAGRGRDTEAFF

V gene: TRBV29-1
D gene: TRBD1
clone size: once
J gene: TRBJ1-2
CDR3 DNA: TGCAGCGTTACCACAGGGGTAGATGGCTACACCTTC
CDR3 protein: CSVTTGVDGYTF

V gene: TRBV18
D gene: TRBD1
clone size: .
J gene: TRBJ1-6
CDR3 DNA: TGTGCCAGCTCACAGGGACAGGGGTATTCACCCCTCCACTTT
CDR3 protein: CASSQGQGYSPLHF

V gene: TRBV19
D gene: .
clone size: .
J gene: TRBJ1-5
CDR3 DNA: TGTGCCAGCGACAGGACCGCGAGGGATCAGCCCCAGCATTTT
CDR3 protein: CASDRTARDQPQHF

V gene: TRBV12-2
D gene: .
clone size: .
J gene: TRBJ1-6
CDR3 DNA: TGTGCAAGTCACGGTTGCAGGGTAGGATCACCCCTCCACTTT
CDR3 protein: CASHGCRVGSPLHF

V gene: TRBV23-1
D gene: TRBD1
clone size: .
J gene: TRBJ1-1
CDR3 DNA: TGCGCCAGCAGTCACTGGGTCAGGGACAGCGGGAACACTGAAGCTTTCTTT
CDR3 protein: CASSHWVRDSGNTEAFF

V gene: TRBV27
D gene: TRBD2
clone size: .
J gene: TRBJ2-1
CDR3 DNA: TGTGCCAGCAGCCCGCGACTAGCGGGAGGAAACAATGAGCAGTTCTTC
CDR3 protein: CASSPRLAGGNNEQFF

V gene: TRBV29-1
D gene: .
clone size: .
J gene: TRBJ2-5
CDR3 DNA: TGCAGCGTTGGTGTAGGGGCGGTGACCCAGTACTTC
CDR3 protein: CSVGVGAVTQYF

V gene: TRBV4-2
D gene: TRBD1
clone size: once
J gene: TRBJ2-5
CDR3 DNA: TGTGCCAGCAGCCAGGCGGGACAGGGGGTTTCGGAGACCCAGTACTTC
CDR3 protein: CASSQAGQGVSETQYF

V gene: TRBV19
D gene: .
clone size: .
J gene: TRBJ2-1
CDR3 DNA: TGTGCCAGTAGTAAGACTCAACAGGGAAATGAGCAGTTCTTC
CDR3 protein: CASSKTQQGNEQFF

V gene: TRBV21-1
D gene: .
clone size: .
J gene: TRBJ2-3
CDR3 DNA: TGTGCCAGCAGCAATGTCCGACAGGGACGCACAGATACGCAGTATTTT
CDR3 protein: CASSNVRQGRTDTQYF

V gene: TRBV2
D gene: .
clone size: .
J gene: TRBJ2-1
CDR3 DNA: TGTGCCAGCAGTGAAGACCCGGCGGGGAGGAATGAGCAGTTCTTC
CDR3 protein: CASSEDPAGRNEQFF

V gene: TRBV15
D gene: TRBD1
clone size: .
J gene: TRBJ2-7
CDR3 DNA: TGTGCCACCAGCAGACCAGGTGGGACAGCGAACTCCTACGAGCAGTACTTC
CDR3 protein: CATSRPGGTANSYEQYF

V gene: TRBV7-6
D gene: TRBD1
clone size: .
J gene: TRBJ1-4
CDR3 DNA: TGTGCCAGCAGCTTAAACACAGGGGGGGAAAAACTGTTTTTT
CDR3 protein: CASSLNTGGEKLFF

V gene: TRBV4-3
D gene: TRBD2
clone size: .
J gene: TRBJ2-1
CDR3 DNA: TGCGCCAGCAGCCCCCACCCGGCGGGAGTGGACAATGAGCAGTTCTTC
CDR3 protein: CASSPHPAGVDNEQFF

V gene: TRBV5-1
D gene: .
clone size: .
J gene: TRBJ1-2
CDR3 DNA: TGCGCCAGCAGCTTGGGGCTTCTTACAGGGATCGGCTATGGCTACACCTTC
CDR3 protein: CASSLGLLTGIGYGYTF

V gene: TRBV6-4
D gene: TRBD2
clone size: .
J gene: TRBJ2-1
CDR3 DNA: TGTGCCAGCAGTGACCTAAGCGGGGGGTACAATGAGCAGTTCTTC
CDR3 protein: CASSDLSGGYNEQFF